These T cell receptor beta chains were read from a single sample in a study of T cells in lung cancer brain metastases. This table comes from immunoSEQ multiplex PCR, and its TCRdb copy is limited to in-frame clones, with some not included. In the table there are a few thousand clones, about 85% of which are singletons. The sample consisted of tumor tissue from a brain metastasis. The source of these receptors is a woman aged 50 to 60 with non-small cell lung cancer that had spread to the brain. Both conserved end residues are part of each CDR3. D genes are given only for firm matches. Clone size is shown for a subset of rows, as once, few, many or a class of expanded clone.

clone_size: NA; j_call: TRBJ2-3; v_call: TRBV29-1; cdr3_length: 10; d_call: NA; cdr3_aa: CSVARLTQYF; cdr3_nt: TGCAGCGTTGCCCGTCTTACGCAGTATTTT
clone_size: few; j_call: TRBJ2-5; v_call: TRBV6-1; cdr3_length: 18; d_call: NA; cdr3_aa: CASSEAYWTSSGLETQYF; cdr3_nt: TGTGCCAGCAGTGAAGCCTACTGGACTTCGTCGGGTCTGGAGACCCAGTACTTC
clone_size: NA; j_call: TRBJ1-3; v_call: TRBV6-4; cdr3_length: 15; d_call: TRBD1; cdr3_aa: CASSYHRGSGNTIYF; cdr3_nt: TGTGCCAGCAGTTACCACAGGGGGTCCGGAAACACCATATATTTT
clone_size: NA; j_call: TRBJ1-2; v_call: TRBV27; cdr3_length: 13; d_call: NA; cdr3_aa: CASSTGGAGGYTF; cdr3_nt: TGTGCCAGCAGTACCGGCGGCGCCGGTGGCTACACCTTC
clone_size: NA; j_call: TRBJ2-5; v_call: TRBV7-2; cdr3_length: 13; d_call: NA; cdr3_aa: CASSFSRGETQYF; cdr3_nt: TGTGCCAGCAGCTTCAGTCGAGGGGAGACCCAGTACTTC
clone_size: NA; j_call: TRBJ1-1; v_call: TRBV29-1; cdr3_length: 13; d_call: NA; cdr3_aa: CSVPHTGNTEAFF; cdr3_nt: TGCAGCGTCCCCCATACAGGGAACACTGAAGCTTTCTTT
clone_size: NA; j_call: TRBJ1-1; v_call: TRBV30; cdr3_length: 12; d_call: NA; cdr3_aa: CAWGQGRTEAFF; cdr3_nt: TGTGCCTGGGGGCAGGGTCGTACTGAAGCTTTCTTT
clone_size: NA; j_call: TRBJ1-4; v_call: TRBV10-3; cdr3_length: 13; d_call: NA; cdr3_aa: CAISEWGNEKLFF; cdr3_nt: TGTGCCATCAGTGAGTGGGGTAATGAAAAACTGTTTTTT
clone_size: NA; j_call: TRBJ1-1; v_call: TRBV7-2; cdr3_length: 12; d_call: NA; cdr3_aa: CASSLVRGWAFF; cdr3_nt: TGTGCCAGCAGCTTAGTTCGCGGCTGGGCTTTCTTT
clone_size: NA; j_call: TRBJ2-1; v_call: TRBV5-6; cdr3_length: 16; d_call: TRBD1; cdr3_aa: CASSSSGTGGIREQFF; cdr3_nt: TGTGCCAGCAGCTCTTCCGGGACAGGGGGTATTAGGGAGCAGTTCTTC
clone_size: NA; j_call: TRBJ2-3; v_call: TRBV18; cdr3_length: 15; d_call: NA; cdr3_aa: CASSLDRTSTDTQYF; cdr3_nt: TGTGCCAGCTCCCTCGACAGAACTAGCACAGATACGCAGTATTTT
clone_size: few; j_call: TRBJ2-1; v_call: TRBV13; cdr3_length: 15; d_call: TRBD2; cdr3_aa: CASSHLAGAYNEQFF; cdr3_nt: TGTGCCAGCAGTCATCTAGCGGGGGCCTACAATGAGCAGTTCTTC
clone_size: once; j_call: TRBJ2-3; v_call: TRBV29-1; cdr3_length: 14; d_call: TRBD1; cdr3_aa: CSTSGTGGADTQYF; cdr3_nt: TGCAGCACCTCCGGGACAGGGGGCGCAGATACGCAGTATTTT
clone_size: NA; j_call: TRBJ1-4; v_call: TRBV6-5; cdr3_length: 12; d_call: TRBD1; cdr3_aa: CASSSGGGKLFF; cdr3_nt: TGTGCCAGCAGCTCAGGGGGTGGAAAACTGTTTTTT
clone_size: NA; j_call: TRBJ2-7; v_call: TRBV5-1; cdr3_length: 16; d_call: TRBD2; cdr3_aa: CASSLALAGQIGEQYF; cdr3_nt: TGCGCCAGCAGCTTGGCATTAGCGGGCCAGATTGGGGAGCAGTACTTC
clone_size: few; j_call: TRBJ1-3; v_call: TRBV13; cdr3_length: 14; d_call: NA; cdr3_aa: CASSPESSGNTIYF; cdr3_nt: TGTGCCAGCAGCCCCGAAAGCTCTGGAAACACCATATATTTT
clone_size: NA; j_call: TRBJ1-1; v_call: TRBV28; cdr3_length: 14; d_call: NA; cdr3_aa: CASSSSQLNTEAFF; cdr3_nt: TGTGCCAGCAGTTCGTCCCAGCTGAACACTGAAGCTTTCTTT
clone_size: NA; j_call: TRBJ1-1; v_call: TRBV5-1; cdr3_length: 14; d_call: TRBD1; cdr3_aa: CASSLQGANTEAFF; cdr3_nt: TGCGCCAGCAGCTTACAGGGGGCGAATACTGAAGCTTTCTTT
clone_size: NA; j_call: TRBJ2-6; v_call: TRBV30; cdr3_length: 13; d_call: NA; cdr3_aa: CAYKSSGANVLTF; cdr3_nt: TGTGCCTATAAAAGCTCTGGGGCCAACGTCCTGACTTTC
clone_size: NA; j_call: TRBJ2-1; v_call: TRBV5-1; cdr3_length: 15; d_call: NA; cdr3_aa: CASSLGAVSYNEQFF; cdr3_nt: TGCGCCAGCAGCTTGGGAGCAGTATCCTACAATGAGCAGTTCTTC
clone_size: NA; j_call: TRBJ1-2; v_call: TRBV28; cdr3_length: 14; d_call: TRBD1; cdr3_aa: CASSPRQGGYGYTF; cdr3_nt: TGTGCCAGCAGCCCAAGGCAGGGGGGGTATGGCTACACCTTC
clone_size: NA; j_call: TRBJ2-7; v_call: TRBV11-2; cdr3_length: 18; d_call: TRBD2; cdr3_aa: CASSPILRQRGSGYEQYF; cdr3_nt: TGTGCCAGCAGCCCAATCTTGCGACAGCGGGGCAGTGGCTACGAGCAGTACTTC
clone_size: once; j_call: TRBJ2-1; v_call: TRBV19; cdr3_length: 18; d_call: TRBD2; cdr3_aa: CASSGDERSGVYYNEQFF; cdr3_nt: TGTGCCAGTTCCGGGGATGAAAGAAGCGGGGTTTATTACAATGAGCAGTTCTTC
clone_size: NA; j_call: TRBJ1-5; v_call: TRBV30; cdr3_length: 14; d_call: TRBD1; cdr3_aa: CASQGVGSNQPQHF; cdr3_nt: TGTGCCTCTCAGGGGGTCGGATCAAATCAGCCCCAGCATTTT
clone_size: NA; j_call: TRBJ1-1; v_call: TRBV29-1; cdr3_length: 15; d_call: NA; cdr3_aa: CNVEDQTRGKGEAFF; cdr3_nt: TGCAACGTTGAAGACCAAACCAGGGGCAAGGGTGAAGCTTTCTTT
clone_size: once; j_call: TRBJ2-7; v_call: TRBV5-1; cdr3_length: 11; d_call: NA; cdr3_aa: CASSLEAEQYF; cdr3_nt: TGCGCCAGCAGCTTGGAGGCCGAGCAGTACTTC
clone_size: NA; j_call: TRBJ1-1; v_call: TRBV27; cdr3_length: 16; d_call: NA; cdr3_aa: CASSRIGGHRNTEAFF; cdr3_nt: TGTGCCAGCAGTCGTATTGGAGGACACCGGAACACTGAAGCTTTCTTT
clone_size: NA; j_call: TRBJ2-3; v_call: TRBV7-2; cdr3_length: 18; d_call: TRBD2; cdr3_aa: CASSQGREGPSGTDTQYF; cdr3_nt: TGTGCCAGCAGCCAAGGGCGGGAGGGCCCCTCGGGCACAGATACGCAGTATTTT
clone_size: NA; j_call: TRBJ2-1; v_call: TRBV7-2; cdr3_length: 16; d_call: TRBD1; cdr3_aa: CASSTLGTGGANEQFF; cdr3_nt: TGTGCCAGCAGCACCCTCGGGACAGGGGGGGCAAATGAGCAGTTCTTC
clone_size: NA; j_call: TRBJ2-7; v_call: TRBV2; cdr3_length: 13; d_call: NA; cdr3_aa: CASSEALPDEQYF; cdr3_nt: TGTGCCAGCAGTGAAGCTCTGCCGGACGAGCAGTACTTC
clone_size: once; j_call: TRBJ1-1; v_call: TRBV27; cdr3_length: 16; d_call: NA; cdr3_aa: CASSFAGGWTNTEAFF; cdr3_nt: TGTGCCAGCAGTTTCGCCGGGGGGTGGACGAACACTGAAGCTTTCTTT
clone_size: NA; j_call: TRBJ2-5; v_call: TRBV7-2; cdr3_length: 14; d_call: NA; cdr3_aa: CASSTSLGQETQYF; cdr3_nt: TGTGCCAGCAGCACCTCTCTAGGCCAAGAGACCCAGTACTTC
clone_size: NA; j_call: TRBJ2-5; v_call: TRBV7-8; cdr3_length: 16; d_call: NA; cdr3_aa: CASSPRGGLQAETQYF; cdr3_nt: TGTGCCAGCAGCCCAAGGGGGGGCCTCCAGGCAGAGACCCAGTACTTC
clone_size: NA; j_call: TRBJ2-6; v_call: TRBV7-7; cdr3_length: 15; d_call: NA; cdr3_aa: CASSPGDYGANVLTF; cdr3_nt: TGTGCTAGCAGCCCCGGGGATTACGGGGCCAACGTCCTGACTTTC
clone_size: NA; j_call: TRBJ2-7; v_call: TRBV5-1; cdr3_length: 14; d_call: NA; cdr3_aa: CASSLGGNAYEQYF; cdr3_nt: TGCGCCAGCAGCTTGGGTGGGAACGCCTACGAGCAGTACTTC
clone_size: NA; j_call: TRBJ2-7; v_call: TRBV28; cdr3_length: 16; d_call: TRBD1; cdr3_aa: CASYPLGRQGKHEQYF; cdr3_nt: TGTGCCAGCTACCCTCTCGGGAGACAGGGGAAGCACGAGCAGTACTTC
clone_size: NA; j_call: TRBJ2-3; v_call: TRBV25-1; cdr3_length: 15; d_call: TRBD2; cdr3_aa: CASSEGSAGADTQYF; cdr3_nt: TGTGCCAGCAGTGAAGGATCCGCGGGAGCAGATACGCAGTATTTT
clone_size: NA; j_call: TRBJ2-5; v_call: TRBV18; cdr3_length: 13; d_call: NA; cdr3_aa: CASSSEIQETQYF; cdr3_nt: TGTGCCAGCTCATCCGAAATCCAAGAGACCCAGTACTTC
clone_size: NA; j_call: TRBJ2-7; v_call: TRBV5-6; cdr3_length: 14; d_call: NA; cdr3_aa: CASSPPGSRGVQYF; cdr3_nt: TGTGCCAGCAGCCCTCCAGGGTCCAGGGGGGTGCAGTACTTC
clone_size: few; j_call: TRBJ1-2; v_call: TRBV19; cdr3_length: 16; d_call: TRBD1; cdr3_aa: CASSTTGTGGAYGYTF; cdr3_nt: TGTGCCAGTAGTACCACCGGGACAGGGGGCGCATACGGCTACACCTTC
clone_size: NA; j_call: TRBJ2-1; v_call: TRBV28; cdr3_length: 14; d_call: TRBD1; cdr3_aa: CASKRSGGHNEQFF; cdr3_nt: TGTGCCAGTAAGCGGTCAGGGGGACACAATGAGCAGTTCTTC
clone_size: once; j_call: TRBJ1-2; v_call: TRBV5-1; cdr3_length: 16; d_call: TRBD1; cdr3_aa: CASSSGATQGADGYTF; cdr3_nt: TGCGCCAGCAGCTCGGGGGCGACGCAGGGGGCGGATGGCTACACCTTC
clone_size: NA; j_call: TRBJ2-7; v_call: TRBV20-1; cdr3_length: 10; d_call: NA; cdr3_aa: CSGDSYEQYF; cdr3_nt: TGCAGTGGAGATTCCTACGAGCAGTACTTC
clone_size: once; j_call: TRBJ2-3; v_call: TRBV4-3; cdr3_length: 18; d_call: TRBD2; cdr3_aa: CASSQDQLAGISTDTQYF; cdr3_nt: TGCGCCAGCAGCCAGGACCAACTAGCGGGGATCAGCACAGATACGCAGTATTTT
clone_size: NA; j_call: TRBJ1-4; v_call: TRBV15; cdr3_length: 13; d_call: TRBD1; cdr3_aa: CATSTQIQGDLFF; cdr3_nt: TGTGCCACCAGCACGCAAATCCAGGGGGACCTGTTTTTT
clone_size: NA; j_call: TRBJ1-5; v_call: TRBV7-2; cdr3_length: 16; d_call: TRBD1; cdr3_aa: CASSLYGQGNNQPQHF; cdr3_nt: TGTGCCAGCAGCTTATACGGACAGGGTAACAATCAGCCCCAGCATTTT